These T cell receptor beta chains were read from a single sample in a study of CD8 T cells in Susac syndrome. TCRdb redid the calling of the immunoSEQ multiplex PCR reads with MiXCR, one entry per CDR3 protein. Of 95,000 to 150,000 distinct CDR3 sequences detected, about 93% appear once; the ten largest clones hold over 0.2%. The sample comprised CD8+ T cells from PBMCs. These receptors were taken from a human donor with Susac syndrome. Both conserved end residues are part of each CDR3. D genes are given only for firm matches.

J: TRBJ1-1
V: TRBV5-6
D: NA
CDR3: CASSLPHQFGLGEAFF
DNA: TGTGCCAGCAGCTTGCCTCATCAATTCGGGCTCGGTGAAGCTTTCTTT

J: TRBJ2-1
V: TRBV4-1
D: TRBD1
CDR3: CASSQRQGNDEQFF
DNA: TGCGCCAGCAGCCAGAGACAGGGTAACGATGAGCAGTTCTTC

J: TRBJ2-7
V: TRBV9
D: TRBD1
CDR3: CASSAGTGGRTYEQYF
DNA: TGTGCCAGCAGCGCCGGGACAGGGGGCCGTACCTACGAGCAGTACTTC

J: TRBJ2-2
V: TRBV9
D: TRBD1
CDR3: CASSVGVGDRADGELFF
DNA: TGTGCCAGCAGCGTAGGGGTGGGGGACAGGGCAGACGGGGAGCTGTTTTTT

J: TRBJ2-2
V: TRBV20-1
D: TRBD2
CDR3: CSARDIIAGAHTGELFF
DNA: TGCAGTGCTAGAGATATAATAGCGGGAGCCCACACCGGGGAGCTGTTTTTT

J: TRBJ2-5
V: TRBV2
D: NA
CDR3: CASRKEETQYF
DNA: TGTGCCAGCAGAAAGGAAGAGACCCAGTACTTC

J: TRBJ2-7
V: TRBV5-6
D: NA
CDR3: CASRTRDDSYEQYF
DNA: TGTGCCAGCAGAACCCGGGACGACTCCTACGAGCAGTACTTC

J: TRBJ2-3
V: TRBV4-3
D: TRBD2
CDR3: CASSQDHLADTDTQYF
DNA: TGCGCCAGCAGCCAAGATCACCTAGCGGACACAGATACGCAGTATTTT

J: TRBJ2-2
V: TRBV27
D: TRBD2
CDR3: CASSSGDTGELFF
DNA: TGTGCCAGCAGCAGCGGGGACACCGGGGAGCTGTTTTTT

J: TRBJ2-7
V: TRBV18
D: TRBD2
CDR3: CASSPAGLADTYEQYF
DNA: TGTGCCAGCTCTCCGGCCGGACTAGCGGACACCTACGAGCAGTACTTC